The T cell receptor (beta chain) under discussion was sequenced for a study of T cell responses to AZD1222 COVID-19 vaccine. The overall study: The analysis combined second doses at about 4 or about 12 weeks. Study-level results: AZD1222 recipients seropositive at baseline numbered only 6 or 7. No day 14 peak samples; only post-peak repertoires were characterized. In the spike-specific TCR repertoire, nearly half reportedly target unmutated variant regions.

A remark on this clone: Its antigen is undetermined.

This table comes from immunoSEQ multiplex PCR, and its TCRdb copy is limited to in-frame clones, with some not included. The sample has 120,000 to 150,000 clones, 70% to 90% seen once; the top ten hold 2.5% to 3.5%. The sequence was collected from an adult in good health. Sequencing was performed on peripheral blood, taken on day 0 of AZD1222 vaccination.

For the CDR3, the DNA is TGTGCCAGCAGCGGGGACGCCAACACAGATACGCAGTATTTT. Its protein is CASSGDANTDTQYF. This rearrangement joins TRBV9 to TRBJ2-3; D might be TRBD1 or TRBD2, each matching 5 bases. Trimming took 3 bases from V and 2 from J, leaving 10 bases between them. The CDR3 runs 14 residues. Per the germline V gene, CDR1 is SGDLS and CDR2 is YYNGEE.